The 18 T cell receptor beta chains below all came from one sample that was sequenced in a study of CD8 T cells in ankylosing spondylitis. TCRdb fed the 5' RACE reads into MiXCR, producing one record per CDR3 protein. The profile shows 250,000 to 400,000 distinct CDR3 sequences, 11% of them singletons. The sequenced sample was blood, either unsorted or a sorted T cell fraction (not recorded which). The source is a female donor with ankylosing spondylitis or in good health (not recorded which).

CDR3 in amino acids: CCVPMPGGISGNTIYF. CDR3 DNA: TGCTGTGTTCCTATGCCGGGGGGGATTTCTGGAAACACCATATATTTT. The genes are TRBV20-1 and TRBJ1-3; a weak D match, TRBD1 (5 bases). This CDR3 contains 16 residues. In germline, CDR1 is DFQATT, CDR2 SNEGSKA (reference sequence).

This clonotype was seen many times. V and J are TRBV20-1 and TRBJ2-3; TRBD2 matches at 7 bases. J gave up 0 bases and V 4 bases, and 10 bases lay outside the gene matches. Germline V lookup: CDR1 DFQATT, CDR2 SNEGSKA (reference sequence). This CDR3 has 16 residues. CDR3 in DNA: TGCAGTGCTAAGAGACCCCGTAGCGGGAGCACAGATACGCAGTATTTT. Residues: CSAKRPRSGSTDTQYF.

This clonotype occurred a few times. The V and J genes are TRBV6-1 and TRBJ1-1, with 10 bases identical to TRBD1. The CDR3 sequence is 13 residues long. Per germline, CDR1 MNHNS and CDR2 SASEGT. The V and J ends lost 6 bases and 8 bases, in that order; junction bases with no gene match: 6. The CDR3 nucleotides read TGTGCCAGCAGACTGACAGGGGGCAAGGAAGCTTTCTTT. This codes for CASRLTGGKEAFF.

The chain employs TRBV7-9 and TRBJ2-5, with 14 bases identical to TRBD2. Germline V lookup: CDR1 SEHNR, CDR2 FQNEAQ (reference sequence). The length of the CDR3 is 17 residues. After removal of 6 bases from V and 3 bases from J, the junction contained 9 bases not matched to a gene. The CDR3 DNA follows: TGTGCCAGCAGGCTCGCCGGGACTAGCGGGAGCGAAGAGACCCAGTACTTC. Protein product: CASRLAGTSGSEETQYF.

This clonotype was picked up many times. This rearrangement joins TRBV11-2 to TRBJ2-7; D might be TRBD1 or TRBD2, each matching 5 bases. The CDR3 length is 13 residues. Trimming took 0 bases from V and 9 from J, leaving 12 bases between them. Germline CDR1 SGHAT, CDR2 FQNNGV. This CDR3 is CASSLEPGRPQYF. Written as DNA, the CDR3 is TGTGCCAGCAGCTTAGAACCGGGACGCCCGCAGTACTTC.

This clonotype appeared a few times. The CDR3 DNA sequence: TGTGCCACCAGTGATTTCCTCGGTGCGGGGCAGTTCTTC. This sequence encodes CATSDFLGAGQFF. This sequence joins TRBV24-1 and TRBJ2-1, with D possibly TRBD2 on 5 matching bases. Germline loops: CDR1 KGHDR, CDR2 SFDVKD. The CDR3 covers 13 residues. V shed 1 base and J shed 12 bases, with 12 bases lying between them.

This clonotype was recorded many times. The CDR3 nucleotides read TGCGCCAGCAGCCGGGTCGGGGGCTTCCCCCATGAGCAGTTCTTC. Protein product: CASSRVGGFPHEQFF. J is TRBJ2-1 and V is TRBV5-1; D possibly uses TRBD1 or TRBD2 (6 bases each). The CDR3 runs 15 residues. The V gene lost 4 bases and the J gene lost 8 bases, with 19 bases spanning the gap. In germline, CDR1 is SGHRS, CDR2 YFSETQ.

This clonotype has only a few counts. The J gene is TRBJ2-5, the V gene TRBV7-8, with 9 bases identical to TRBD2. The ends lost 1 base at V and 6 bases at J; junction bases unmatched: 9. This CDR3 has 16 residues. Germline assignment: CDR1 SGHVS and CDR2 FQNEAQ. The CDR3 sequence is CASSLETSGPPKTQYF. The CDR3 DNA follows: TGTGCCAGCAGCTTAGAAACTAGCGGGCCCCCAAAGACCCAGTACTTC.

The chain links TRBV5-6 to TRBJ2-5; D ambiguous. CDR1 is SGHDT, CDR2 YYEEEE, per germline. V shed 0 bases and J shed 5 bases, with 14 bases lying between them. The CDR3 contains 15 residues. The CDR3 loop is CASSLDAGRWETQYF. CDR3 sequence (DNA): TGTGCCAGCAGCTTGGATGCCGGACGGTGGGAGACCCAGTACTTC.

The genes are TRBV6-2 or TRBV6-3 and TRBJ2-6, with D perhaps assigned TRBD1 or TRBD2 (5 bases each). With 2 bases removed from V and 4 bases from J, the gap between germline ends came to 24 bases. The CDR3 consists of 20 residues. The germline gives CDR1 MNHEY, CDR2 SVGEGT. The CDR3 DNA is TGTGCCAGCAGTTACAGGGACCTACGGACGGATGCGTTCGGGGCCAACGTCCTGACTTTC. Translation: CASSYRDLRTDAFGANVLTF.

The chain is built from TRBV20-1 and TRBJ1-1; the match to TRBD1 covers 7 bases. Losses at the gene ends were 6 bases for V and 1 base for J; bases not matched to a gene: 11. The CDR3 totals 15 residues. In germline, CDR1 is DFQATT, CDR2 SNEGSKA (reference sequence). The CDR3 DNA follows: TGCAGTGCCCCGCAACGGACAGGCCGGAACACTGAAGCTTTCTTT. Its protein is CSAPQRTGRNTEAFF.

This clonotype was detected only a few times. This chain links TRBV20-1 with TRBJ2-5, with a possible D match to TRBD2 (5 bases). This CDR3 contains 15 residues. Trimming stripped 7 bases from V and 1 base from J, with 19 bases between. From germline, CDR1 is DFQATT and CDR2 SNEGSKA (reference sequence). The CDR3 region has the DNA TGCAGTGGGGTAACGGGGTCGACCTCCCAAGAGACCCAGTACTTC. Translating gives CSGVTGSTSQETQYF.

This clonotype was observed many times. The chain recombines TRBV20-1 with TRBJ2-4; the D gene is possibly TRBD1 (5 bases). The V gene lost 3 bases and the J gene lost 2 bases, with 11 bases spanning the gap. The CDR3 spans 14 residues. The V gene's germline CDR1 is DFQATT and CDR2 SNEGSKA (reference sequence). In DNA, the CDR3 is TGCAGTGCTAGCTTTAGGGGTACCAAAAACATTCAGTACTTC. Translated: CSASFRGTKNIQYF.

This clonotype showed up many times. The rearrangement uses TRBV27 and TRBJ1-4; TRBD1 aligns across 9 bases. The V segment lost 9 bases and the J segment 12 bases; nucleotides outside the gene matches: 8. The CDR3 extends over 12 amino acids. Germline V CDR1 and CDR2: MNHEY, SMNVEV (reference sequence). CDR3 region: CARYGQGSELFF. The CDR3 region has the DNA TGTGCCAGATACGGACAGGGGAGTGAACTGTTTTTT. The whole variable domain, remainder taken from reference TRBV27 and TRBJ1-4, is EAQVTQNPRYLITVTGKKLTVTCSQNMNHEYMSWYRQDPGLGLRQIYYSMNVEVTDKGDVPEGYKVSRKEKRNFPLILESPSPNQTSLYFCARYGQGSELFFGSGTQLSVL.

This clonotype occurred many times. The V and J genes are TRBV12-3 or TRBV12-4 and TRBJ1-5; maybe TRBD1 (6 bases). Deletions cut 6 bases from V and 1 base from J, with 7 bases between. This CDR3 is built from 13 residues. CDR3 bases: TGTGCCAGCAGAGGACAGAGCAATCAGCCCCAGCATTTT. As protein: CASRGQSNQPQHF.

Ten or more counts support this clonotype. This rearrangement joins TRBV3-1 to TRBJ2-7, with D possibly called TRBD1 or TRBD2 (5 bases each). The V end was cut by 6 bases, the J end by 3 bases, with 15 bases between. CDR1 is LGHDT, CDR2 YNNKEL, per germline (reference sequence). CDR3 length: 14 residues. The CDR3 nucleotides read TGTGCCAGCAGTCTGGGGGAGAAGAGCTACGAGCAGTACTTC. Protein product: CASSLGEKSYEQYF.

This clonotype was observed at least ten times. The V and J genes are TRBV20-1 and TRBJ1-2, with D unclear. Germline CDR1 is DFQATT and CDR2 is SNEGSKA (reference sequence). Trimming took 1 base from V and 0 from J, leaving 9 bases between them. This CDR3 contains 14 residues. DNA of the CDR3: TGCAGTGCTAGAGTGTGGCAGCCTAACTATGGCTACACCTTC. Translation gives CSARVWQPNYGYTF.

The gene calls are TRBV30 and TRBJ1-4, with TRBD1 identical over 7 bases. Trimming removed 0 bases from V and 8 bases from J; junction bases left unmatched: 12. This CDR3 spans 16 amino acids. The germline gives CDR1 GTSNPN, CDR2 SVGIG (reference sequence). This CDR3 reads CAWSVGGTAGNEKLFF. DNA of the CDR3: TGTGCCTGGAGTGTAGGAGGGACAGCCGGCAACGAAAAACTGTTTTTT.